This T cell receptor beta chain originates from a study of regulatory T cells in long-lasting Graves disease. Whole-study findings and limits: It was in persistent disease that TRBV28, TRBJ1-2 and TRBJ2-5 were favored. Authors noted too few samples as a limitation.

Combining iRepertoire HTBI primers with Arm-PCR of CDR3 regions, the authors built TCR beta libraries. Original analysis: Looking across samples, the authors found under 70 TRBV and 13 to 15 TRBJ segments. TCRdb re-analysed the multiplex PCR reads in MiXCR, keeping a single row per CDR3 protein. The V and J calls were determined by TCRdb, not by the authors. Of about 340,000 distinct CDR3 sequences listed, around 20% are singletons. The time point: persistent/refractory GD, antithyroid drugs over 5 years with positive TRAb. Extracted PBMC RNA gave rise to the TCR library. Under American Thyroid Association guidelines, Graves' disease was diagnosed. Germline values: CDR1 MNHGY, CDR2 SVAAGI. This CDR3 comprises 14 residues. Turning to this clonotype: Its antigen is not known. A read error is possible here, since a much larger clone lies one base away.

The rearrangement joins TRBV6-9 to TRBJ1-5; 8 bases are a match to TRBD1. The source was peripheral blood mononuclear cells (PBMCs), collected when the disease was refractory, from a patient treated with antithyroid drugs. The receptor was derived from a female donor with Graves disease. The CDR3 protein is CVSSYAGQAQPQHF. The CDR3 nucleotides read TGTGTCAGCAGTTACGCGGGACAGGCCCAGCCCCAGCATTTT.